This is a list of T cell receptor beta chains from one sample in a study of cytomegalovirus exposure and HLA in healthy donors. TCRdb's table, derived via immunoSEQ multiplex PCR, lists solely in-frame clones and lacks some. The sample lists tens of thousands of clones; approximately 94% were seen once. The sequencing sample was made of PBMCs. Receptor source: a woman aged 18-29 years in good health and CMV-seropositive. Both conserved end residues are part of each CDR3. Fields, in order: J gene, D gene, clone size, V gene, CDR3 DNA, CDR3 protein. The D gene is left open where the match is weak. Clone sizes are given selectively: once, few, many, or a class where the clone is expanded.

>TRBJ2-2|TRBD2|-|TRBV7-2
TGTGCCACTCAGCGGGACCCAAACACCGGGGAGCTGTTTTTT
CATQRDPNTGELFF
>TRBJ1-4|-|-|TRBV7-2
TGTGCCAGCAGCTTAATGGCAGGGACAAATGAAAAACTGTTTTTT
CASSLMAGTNEKLFF
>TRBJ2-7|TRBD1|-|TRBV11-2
TGTGCCAGCAGCTTAGGAGGACAGGACTCCTACGAGCAGTACTTC
CASSLGGQDSYEQYF
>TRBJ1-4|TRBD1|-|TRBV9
TGTGCCAGCAGCGGCCGACAGGGGCCATCGCGACTGTTTTTT
CASSGRQGPSRLFF
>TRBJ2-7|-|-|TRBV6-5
TGTGCCAGCAGTGAGGCAGGGCCCTCCTACGAGCAGTACTTC
CASSEAGPSYEQYF
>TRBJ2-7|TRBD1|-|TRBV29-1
TGCAGCGCCGACCCGGGACAGGGGTACGAGCAGTACTTC
CSADPGQGYEQYF
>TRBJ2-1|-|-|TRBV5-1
TGCGCCAGCACCCAAGGGGGGGCCTCCTACAATGAGCAGTTCTTC
CASTQGGASYNEQFF
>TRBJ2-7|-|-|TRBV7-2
TGTGCCAGCAGCTCCAGGACTGGCTCCTACGAGCAGTACTTC
CASSSRTGSYEQYF
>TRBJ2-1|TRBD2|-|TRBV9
TGTGCCAGCAGCGTAAGCGGGATGGTCGACAATGAGCAGTTCTTC
CASSVSGMVDNEQFF
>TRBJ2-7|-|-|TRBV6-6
TGTGCCAGCAGCACCGACACATACGAGCAGTACTTC
CASSTDTYEQYF
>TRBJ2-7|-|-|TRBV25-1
TGTGCCAGCATTGGGGGGGCCGGGAACATCTACGAGCAGTACTTC
CASIGGAGNIYEQYF
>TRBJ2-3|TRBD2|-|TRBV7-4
TGTGCCAGCAGCTTATCAGGGGCGGGAGGCCGGGAAGATACGCAGTATTTT
CASSLSGAGGREDTQYF
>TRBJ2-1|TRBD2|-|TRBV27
TGTGCCAGCTTAACCTCGGGAGGGCCCTATGAGCAGTTCTTC
CASLTSGGPYEQFF
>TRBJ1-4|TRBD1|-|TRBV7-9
TGTGCCAGCAGCCCGCCGGGACAGGGAAGGGAAAAACTGTTTTTT
CASSPPGQGREKLFF
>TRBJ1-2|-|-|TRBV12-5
TGTGCTAGTGGTTTATCGGCGCTGCGGGACCCCTATGGCTACACCTTC
CASGLSALRDPYGYTF
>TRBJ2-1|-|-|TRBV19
TGTGCCAGTAGTATAGCAGACAGAACGTACAATGAGCAGTTCTTC
CASSIADRTYNEQFF
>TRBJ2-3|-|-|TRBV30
TGTGCCTGGAGCGCCCCATGGGGAGATCTCACAGATACGCAGTATTTT
CAWSAPWGDLTDTQYF
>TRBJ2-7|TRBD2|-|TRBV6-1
TGTGCCAGCAGTGAAGTCGTAGCGGGGGGGCCCTACGAGCAGTACTTC
CASSEVVAGGPYEQYF
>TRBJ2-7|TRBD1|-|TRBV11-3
TGTGCCAGCAGCTACCGGGACAGGGCTTCCTACGAGCAGTACTTC
CASSYRDRASYEQYF
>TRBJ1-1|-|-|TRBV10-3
TGTGCCATCAGGGGGGGAGGAGGGCCGGATACTGAAGCTTTCTTT
CAIRGGGGPDTEAFF
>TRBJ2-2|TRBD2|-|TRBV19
TGTGCCAGTACGAACGGGAGGGCCGGGGAGCTGTTTTTT
CASTNGRAGELFF
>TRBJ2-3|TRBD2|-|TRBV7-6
TGTGCCAGCAGCTTAGATCTTGCGGGAGGGGAGACAGATACGCAGTATTTT
CASSLDLAGGETDTQYF
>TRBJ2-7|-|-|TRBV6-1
TGTGCCAGCATGTTGGGAGGTAGCGCCTACGAGCAGTACTTC
CASMLGGSAYEQYF
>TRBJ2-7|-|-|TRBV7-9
TGTGCCAGCAGCCTTGCTCGACAGGACTACGAGCAGTACTTC
CASSLARQDYEQYF
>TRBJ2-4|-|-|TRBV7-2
TGTGCCAGCAGCCCCCCTGGGGCCCTAGCCAAAAACATTCAGTACTTC
CASSPPGALAKNIQYF
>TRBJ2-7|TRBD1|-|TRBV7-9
TGTGCCAGCAGCTCCCCCGTCGGGCAGGGGGCCGAGCAGTACTTC
CASSSPVGQGAEQYF
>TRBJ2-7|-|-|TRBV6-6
TGTGCCAGCAGTACCCTGGGTCGGGAAGGGCGGTACGAGCAGTACTTC
CASSTLGREGRYEQYF
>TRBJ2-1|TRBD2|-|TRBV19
TGTGCCAGTAGTATAGAAGGGACTAGTGGTGAGCAGTTCTTC
CASSIEGTSGEQFF
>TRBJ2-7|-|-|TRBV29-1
TGCAGCGTTGAACTTGACCCTTACGAGGGAGCATACGAGCAGTACTTC
CSVELDPYEGAYEQYF
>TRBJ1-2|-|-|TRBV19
TGTGCCAGTAGTGTCCAATCAGTCCGCCTCGATCCCTATGGCTACACCTTC
CASSVQSVRLDPYGYTF
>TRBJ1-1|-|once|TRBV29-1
TGCAGCGTTGAAACGGACACTGAAGCTTTCTTT
CSVETDTEAFF
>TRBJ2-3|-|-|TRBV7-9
TGTGCCAGCAGCCCCCCGTCGACAGATACGCAGTATTTT
CASSPPSTDTQYF
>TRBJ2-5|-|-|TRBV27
TGTGCCAGCAGTTTCCGGGAGACCCAGTACTTC
CASSFRETQYF
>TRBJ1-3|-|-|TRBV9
TGTGCCAGCAGCGTAGATGAAGGGAGGGGAGGGACTGGAAACACCATATATTTT
CASSVDEGRGGTGNTIYF
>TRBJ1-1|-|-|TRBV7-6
TGTGCCAGCAGCTTGCGGGGGCGAAACTCGGAAGCTTTCTTT
CASSLRGRNSEAFF
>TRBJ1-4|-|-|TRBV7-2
TGTGCCAGCAGCTTAGCTTCCGGGAGGGATGAAAAACTGTTTTTT
CASSLASGRDEKLFF
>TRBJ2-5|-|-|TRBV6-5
TGTGCCAGCAGTTACTCAGTGACAGGTGCCGTCGACCAGTACTTC
CASSYSVTGAVDQYF
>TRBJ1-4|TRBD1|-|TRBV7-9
TGTGCCAGCAGCTTAGTGGACAGGGGGCTCGGGAAACTGTTTTTT
CASSLVDRGLGKLFF
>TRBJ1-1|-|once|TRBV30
TGTGCCTGGAGTGCAGGGGTTTCGAACACTGAAGCTTTCTTT
CAWSAGVSNTEAFF
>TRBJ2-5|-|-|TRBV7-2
TGTGCCAGCAGCTTAGGTCTCTACCAAGAGACCCAGTACTTC
CASSLGLYQETQYF
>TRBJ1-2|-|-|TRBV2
TGTGCCAGCAGTGAAGGGGACACCGCTCTCTATGGCTACACCTTC
CASSEGDTALYGYTF
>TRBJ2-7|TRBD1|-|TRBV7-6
TGTGCCAGCAGCTTAGGACAGGGTAGCTCCTACGAGCAGTACTTC
CASSLGQGSSYEQYF
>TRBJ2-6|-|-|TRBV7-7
TGTGCTAGCAGCCCTATATTAGACTCTGGGGCCAACGTCCTGACTTTC
CASSPILDSGANVLTF
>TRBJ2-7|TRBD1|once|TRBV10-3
TGTGCCATCAGTGAGCGGGGGACCCGGGACAGGGCCTCCTACGAGCAGTACTTC
CAISERGTRDRASYEQYF
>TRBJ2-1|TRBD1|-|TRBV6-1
TGTGCCAGCAGTGGCTACAGGGGTAACGGGCATAATGAGCAGTTCTTC
CASSGYRGNGHNEQFF
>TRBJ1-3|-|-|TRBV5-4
TGTGCCAGCAGCTCGAGCTCTGGAAACACCATATATTTT
CASSSSSGNTIYF
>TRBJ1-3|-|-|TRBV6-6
TGTGCCAGCAGCCGACAGCTGGACGGAAACACCATATATTTT
CASSRQLDGNTIYF
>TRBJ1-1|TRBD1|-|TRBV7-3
TGTGCCAGCAGTTTGACAGGGGGGGACGGGGAAGCTTTCTTT
CASSLTGGDGEAFF
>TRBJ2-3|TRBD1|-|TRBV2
TGTGCCAGCAGCCACCCCGGACAGGGGGATAGCACAGATACGCAGTATTTT
CASSHPGQGDSTDTQYF
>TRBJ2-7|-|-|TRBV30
TGTGCCTGGAGCACACGAGGAGGTTTCTACGAGCAGTACTTC
CAWSTRGGFYEQYF
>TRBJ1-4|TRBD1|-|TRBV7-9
TGTGCCAGCAGCTTAGAAGGGGGCGCAGGGGAAAAACTGTTTTTT
CASSLEGGAGEKLFF
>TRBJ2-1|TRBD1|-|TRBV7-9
TGTGCCAGCAGCGGGACAGGGGCTGGTACCTACAATGAGCAGTTCTTC
CASSGTGAGTYNEQFF
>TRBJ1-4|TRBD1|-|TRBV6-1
TGTGCCAGCAGTGAATGGACAGGGGGCCAGGAAAAACTGTTTTTT
CASSEWTGGQEKLFF
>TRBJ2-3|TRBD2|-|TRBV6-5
TGTGCCAGCAGTTTTCTAGCGGGAGGAGGGGATACGCAGTATTTT
CASSFLAGGGDTQYF
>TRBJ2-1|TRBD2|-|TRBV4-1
TGCGCCAGCAGCCAAGTCGCTCCTCCCGGACTAGCGGGAAGGAATGAGCAGTTCTTC
CASSQVAPPGLAGRNEQFF